This TCR beta chain came from a study of cytomegalovirus exposure and HLA in healthy donors. Study results and caveats: It was reported that the classifier diagnosed cytomegalovirus status with high specificity and sensitivity in both the original and validation cohorts.

With respect to this clone: The antigen remains undetermined.

The repertoire was sequenced with immunoSEQ multiplex PCR; TCRdb's copy has only in-frame clones and lacks some. The sample carries around 140,000 clones, about 94% recorded once. Germline trimming cut 3 bases from V and 10 bases from J; bases unmatched to any gene: 3. Germline V lookup: CDR1 KGHSH, CDR2 LQKENI. There are 11 residues in the CDR3. Sequencing was performed on PBMCs. The sequence derives from a man aged 18 to 29 in good health and CMV-seropositive. This chain links TRBV18 with TRBJ2-7, with TRBD1 matching over 7 bases. DNA for the CDR3: TGTGCCAGCTCACCTACAGGGGCCCAGTACTTC. This gives the protein CASSPTGAQYF.